These 30 T cell receptor beta chains came from one sample sequenced in a study of blood T cell repertoires in COVID-19. Produced via immunoSEQ multiplex PCR; TCRdb's table is partial and in-frame only. The sample holds some 250,000 clones, 70% to 90% seen once. The sequencing input was peripheral blood. All receptors derive from a woman between 40 and 55 years old who had recovered from COVID-19.

This chain uses TRBV5-1 with TRBJ1-1; D is unclear. Germline V gives CDR1 SGHRS, CDR2 YFSETQ. The ends were cut back, 0 bases at V and 3 bases at J, with 12 bases in the middle. The CDR3 is made up of 15 amino acids. CDR3 coding DNA: TGCGCCAGCAGCTTGGAGGGCCGAGGGTACACTGAAGCTTTCTTT. It translates to CASSLEGRGYTEAFF.

This clone was seen only once. Other nucleotide sequences from this sample produce the same CDR3. The chain couples TRBV5-5 to TRBJ2-2; a possible D gene is TRBD1 (6 bases). CDR3 length: 15 residues. Germline CDR1 SGHKS, CDR2 YYEKEE (reference sequence). With 0 bases removed from V and 1 base from J, the gap between germline ends came to 7 bases. CDR3 sequence: CASSLGRGNTGELFF. CDR3 DNA: TGTGCCAGCAGCTTGGGCAGGGGGAACACCGGGGAGCTGTTTTTT. The full variable domain, completed using reference TRBV5-5 and TRBJ2-2, is DAGVTQSPTHLIKTRGQQVTLRCSPISGHKSVSWYQQVLGQGPQFIFQYYEKEERGRGNFPDRFSARQFPNYSSELNVNALLLGDSALYLCASSLGRGNTGELFFGEGSRLTVL.

The chain carries TRBV19 and TRBJ1-1; D unclear. CDR3 size: 15 residues. V lost 0 bases, J lost 4 bases, and 12 bases lay in between. Germline loops: CDR1 LNHDA, CDR2 SQIVND (reference sequence). The CDR3 coding sequence is TGTGCCAGTAGTATAGATCCCGATCTAGGCACTGAAGCTTTCTTT. Protein product: CASSIDPDLGTEAFF.

V gene TRBV6-5 combines with J gene TRBJ1-2; 7 bases map to TRBD1. The junction had 10 bases not matched to a gene; V was cut back by 6 bases and J by 6 bases. Germline CDR1 MNHEY, CDR2 SVGAGI. The CDR3 loop spans 14 amino acids. The CDR3 loop is CASSPPGTAHGYTF. In nucleotides, the CDR3 is TGTGCCAGCAGCCCCCCTGGGACAGCCCATGGCTACACCTTC.

For this clone: Other DNA sequences in this specimen translate into the identical CDR3. V is TRBV7-2 and J is TRBJ2-7; 11 bases are shared with TRBD2. Germline CDR1 SGHTA, CDR2 FQGNSA. V was pared by 3 bases and J by 4 bases, with 5 bases of the junction left unmatched. The CDR3 has 15 amino acids. The CDR3: CASSLGGLAAYEQYF. The CDR3, as DNA: TGTGCCAGCAGCTTGGGGGGACTAGCGGCATACGAGCAGTACTTC.

The chain links TRBV29-1 to TRBJ2-1; 14 bases are a match to TRBD2. The CDR3 spans 13 residues. The V gene end was trimmed by 7 bases and the J gene end by 10 bases; junction bases not matched to a gene: 6. The V gene's germline CDR1 is SQVTM and CDR2 ANQGSEA. The CDR3 region is CSETSGRGAEQFF. The CDR3 nucleotides read TGCAGCGAGACTAGCGGGAGGGGGGCGGAGCAGTTCTTC.

This chain joins TRBV3-1 (or the pseudogene TRBV3-2) and TRBJ2-1; 7 bases agree with TRBD2. Trimming took 4 bases from V and 6 from J; bases not matched to a gene: 6. This CDR3 has 14 residues. The germline V gene encodes CDR1 LGHDT and CDR2 YNNKEL (reference sequence). For the CDR3, the DNA is TGTGCCAGCAGCCGAGATTGGGGGGGCAATGAGCAGTTCTTC. Protein: CASSRDWGGNEQFF.

V usage is TRBV9 and J usage is TRBJ1-1, with 7 nucleotides matching TRBD1. There are 15 residues in the CDR3. The germline V gene has CDR1 SGDLS and CDR2 YYNGEE. V lost 4 bases to trimming and J lost 4 bases; unmatched junction nucleotides: 10. Written as DNA, the CDR3 is TGTGCCAGCAGCCCCCGACACAGGGGTGGCACTGAAGCTTTCTTT. Residues: CASSPRHRGGTEAFF.

The gene calls are TRBV19 and TRBJ2-2, with D uncertain. V was shortened by 0 bases and J by 6 bases, with 5 bases between the two germline ends. Germline V CDR1 and CDR2: LNHDA, SQIVND (reference sequence). The CDR3 totals 13 residues. The CDR3 loop reads CASSIDTAGELFF. As DNA, the CDR3 is TGTGCCAGTAGTATAGATACAGCCGGGGAGCTGTTTTTT.

The genes are TRBV19 and TRBJ2-1, with TRBD1 matching over 12 bases. Germline values: CDR1 LNHDA, CDR2 SQIVND (reference sequence). Trimming took 3 bases from V and 12 from J; bases not matched to a gene: 9. The CDR3 is 15 amino acids. As DNA, the CDR3 is TGTGCCAGTAGTATTTCGGGGACAGGGGGCCCCACGCAGTTCTTC. The encoded protein is CASSISGTGGPTQFF.

The J gene is TRBJ2-5, the V gene TRBV28; the match to TRBD1 covers 11 bases. Germline V gene sequence: CDR1 MDHEN, CDR2 SYDVKM. Trimming removed 6 bases from V and 5 bases from J; junction bases left unmatched: 23. The CDR3 spans 20 residues. The CDR3 spells CASRNPGTGGGPYPPETQYF. CDR3 sequence (DNA): TGTGCCAGCAGGAACCCCGGGACAGGGGGTGGTCCGTATCCCCCCGAGACCCAGTACTTC.

The J gene is TRBJ2-1, the V gene TRBV6-5, with D perhaps TRBD2 (5 bases). Per germline, CDR1 MNHEY and CDR2 SVGAGI. V was cut by 7 bases and J by 3 bases, with 10 bases left in between. The CDR3 has 13 amino acids. This chain's CDR3 is CASTLGVYNEQFF. As DNA, the CDR3 is TGTGCCAGCACGTTGGGAGTCTACAATGAGCAGTTCTTC.

The chain joins TRBV9 to TRBJ2-2; 13 positions match TRBD2. The CDR3 totals 16 residues. Per the germline V gene, CDR1 is SGDLS and CDR2 is YYNGEE. Trimming at V came to 2 bases and at J to 5 bases, leaving 3 bases not matched to a gene. The chain's CDR3 is CASSVGTSGITGELFF. The CDR3 nucleotides read TGTGCCAGCAGCGTCGGGACTAGCGGGATAACCGGGGAGCTGTTTTTT.

The chain is built from TRBV10-3 and TRBJ1-3; the D gene is possibly TRBD1 (6 bases). The germline V gene encodes CDR1 ENHRY and CDR2 SYGVKD. CDR3 length: 16 residues. Trimming pared 2 bases from V and 0 bases from J, leaving 11 bases between. Here the CDR3 reads CAISEGGSFSGNTIYF. In nucleotides, the CDR3 is TGTGCCATCAGTGAGGGGGGCAGCTTCTCTGGAAACACCATATATTTT.

The chain carries TRBV4-3 and TRBJ2-7, with D tentatively TRBD2 (6 bases). This CDR3 comprises 15 residues. With 4 bases removed from V and 1 base from J, the gap between germline ends came to 14 bases. Germline CDR1 and CDR2: LGHNA and YSLEER. The CDR3 DNA reads TGCGCCAGCAGCCCCCAGGCGGGGCAATCCTACGAGCAGTACTTC. Protein: CASSPQAGQSYEQYF.

This chain links TRBV4-3 with TRBJ1-6, with a weak D call TRBD1 (5 bases). Germline CDR1 reads LGHNA; CDR2 reads YSLEER. V lost 0 bases and J 0 bases, leaving 12 bases between the germline ends. CDR3 length: 18 amino acids. CDR3 nucleotide sequence: TGCGCCAGCAGCCAAGATCTTGGGGGGGGCTCCTATAATTCACCCCTCCACTTT. It yields the protein CASSQDLGGGSYNSPLHF.

The CDR3, as DNA: TGTGCCAGCAGCCCCGGACAGGGGGCGACTGAAGCTTTCTTT. Translating it yields CASSPGQGATEAFF. The chain recombines TRBV7-9 with TRBJ1-1; 11 positions agree with TRBD1. Germline lookup yields CDR1 SEHNR and CDR2 FQNEAQ (reference sequence). The CDR3 contains 14 residues. Trimming at V came to 5 bases and at J to 5 bases, leaving 4 bases not matched to a gene.

The J gene is TRBJ2-7, the V gene TRBV3-1 (or the pseudogene TRBV3-2); a possible D gene is TRBD2 (5 bases). This CDR3 spans 13 amino acids. CDR1 is LGHDT and CDR2 is YNNKEL in the germline V gene (reference sequence). The V and J ends lost 4 bases and 3 bases respectively, with 10 bases between them. The CDR3 region has the DNA TGTGCCAGCAGCCTCGGAGGTGGCTACGAGCAGTACTTC. Translated: CASSLGGGYEQYF.

The J gene is TRBJ2-1, the V gene TRBV6-2 or TRBV6-3; the D is unclear. Germline CDR1 MNHEY, CDR2 SVGEGT. Trimming removed 6 bases from V and 2 bases from J, with 11 bases in between. The CDR3 sequence is 14 residues long. Here the CDR3 reads CASSRSATYNEQFF. The CDR3, as DNA: TGTGCCAGCAGCCGAAGCGCCACCTACAATGAGCAGTTCTTC.

This clone was detected only a few times. The same CDR3 can be traced to other DNA sequences in this sample. The chain carries TRBV6-5 and TRBJ1-1; D is uncertain. The length of the CDR3 is 15 residues. CDR1 is MNHEY and CDR2 is SVGAGI in the germline V gene. V dropped 0 bases and J dropped 1 base, with 9 bases sitting between them. The CDR3 region has the DNA TGTGCCAGCAGTTACTCGAGGGCTGGGAACACTGAAGCTTTCTTT. Translating it yields CASSYSRAGNTEAFF.

This sequence joins TRBV7-9 and TRBJ2-4, with D possibly being TRBD2 (5 bases). Germline V CDR1 and CDR2: SEHNR, FQNEAQ (reference sequence). V lost 5 bases and J 1 base, leaving 9 bases between the germline ends. This CDR3 is built from 14 residues. The CDR3 DNA reads as TGTGCCAGCAGCCCCCGGGGTGCCAAAAACATTCAGTACTTC. Translating it yields CASSPRGAKNIQYF. Full variable domain (rest looked up from reference TRBV7-9 and TRBJ2-4): DTGVSQNPRHKITKRGQNVTFRCDPISEHNRLYWYRQTLGQGPEFLTYFQNEAQLEKSRLLSDRFSAERPKGSFSTLEIQRTEQGDSAMYLCASSPRGAKNIQYFGAGTRLSVL.

This chain uses TRBV7-2 with TRBJ1-1; 9 positions agree with TRBD1. The CDR3 contains 16 residues. V lost 0 bases to trimming and J lost 4 bases; unmatched junction nucleotides: 6. The V gene's germline CDR1 is SGHTA and CDR2 FQGNSA. The CDR3 region is CASSLANPTGGTEAFF. As DNA, the CDR3 is TGTGCCAGCAGCTTAGCAAACCCGACAGGGGGCACTGAAGCTTTCTTT. The whole variable domain, remainder taken from reference TRBV7-2 and TRBJ1-1, is GAGVSQSPSNKVTEKGKDVELRCDPISGHTALYWYRQSLGQGLEFLIYFQGNSAPDKSGLPSDRFSAERTGGSVSTLTIQRTQQEDSAVYLCASSLANPTGGTEAFFGQGTRLTVV.

J is TRBJ1-2 and V is TRBV5-5; D gene uncertain. This CDR3 comprises 14 residues. Trimming removed 4 bases from V and 4 bases from J, with 14 bases in between. CDR1 and CDR2 from the germline V gene are SGHKS and YYEKEE (reference sequence). CDR3 sequence: CASSPLGQSYGYTF. The DNA of the CDR3 is TGTGCCAGCAGCCCCCTTGGGCAGAGCTATGGCTACACCTTC.

The rearrangement links TRBV9 to TRBJ2-7; TRBD2 matches 14 bases. Germline CDR1 is SGDLS and CDR2 is YYNGEE. This CDR3 has 16 residues. V lost 4 bases and J lost 5; bases outside the gene matches: 8. The CDR3 protein is CASSPRLAGGFDEQYV. CDR3 coding DNA: TGTGCCAGCAGCCCTCGACTAGCGGGAGGGTTCGACGAGCAGTACGTC.

The CDR3 bases are TGCGCCAGCAGCAGGAAACAGGTAGATAGCACAGATACGCAGTATTTT. Translation gives CASSRKQVDSTDTQYF. The rearrangement links TRBV5-1 to TRBJ2-3, with a possible D match to TRBD1 (5 bases). The CDR3 consists of 16 residues. The ends were cut back, 4 bases at V and 0 bases at J, with 15 bases in the middle. The germline V gene encodes CDR1 SGHRS and CDR2 YFSETQ.

The rearrangement joins TRBV24-1 to TRBJ1-2, with 10 bases matching TRBD1. Trimming at V came to 3 bases and at J to 4 bases, leaving 7 bases not matched to a gene. The CDR3 runs to 16 residues. Germline CDR1 and CDR2: KGHDR and SFDVKD. The DNA for the CDR3 is TGTGCCACCAGTGATGCACGGACAGGGGGTGGCTATGGCTACACCTTC. This sequence encodes CATSDARTGGGYGYTF.

The chain links TRBV2 to TRBJ2-7; 8 bases are shared with TRBD2. CDR3 length equals 15 residues. V was clipped by 6 bases and J by 0 bases; unmatched bases: 7. Germline V gene lookup returns CDR1 SNHLY and CDR2 FYNNEI. The CDR3 coding sequence is TGTGCCAGCAGCCCACGGGGGGGGCACTCCTACGAGCAGTACTTC. It yields the protein CASSPRGGHSYEQYF.

The rearrangement links TRBV19 to TRBJ1-6, with a possible D match to TRBD1 (5 bases). V was shortened by 4 bases and J by 14 bases, with 24 bases between the two germline ends. Germline-derived CDR1 and CDR2 are LNHDA and SQIVND (reference sequence). The CDR3 runs 16 residues. The CDR3: CASSTPWGRPGGALHF. In DNA, the CDR3 is TGTGCCAGTAGTACACCCTGGGGCCGACCTGGGGGGGCCCTCCACTTT.

The chain employs TRBV27 and TRBJ1-3; D remains ambiguous. Germline-derived CDR1 and CDR2 are MNHEY and SMNVEV (reference sequence). The V and J ends lost 5 bases and 4 bases respectively, with 9 bases between them. This CDR3 is 13 amino acids long. The CDR3 coding sequence is TGTGCCAGCAGTCTCAAGCCGGGAAACACCATATATTTT. It codes for CASSLKPGNTIYF.

The rearrangement uses TRBV2 and TRBJ2-1; maybe TRBD2 (6 bases). The CDR3 is 16 amino acids. Germline V CDR1 and CDR2: SNHLY, FYNNEI. V was cut by 6 bases and J by 2 bases, with 17 bases left in between. This CDR3 is CASRPPGGAAYNEQFF. The CDR3 DNA is TGTGCCAGCAGGCCCCCCGGGGGAGCCGCCTACAATGAGCAGTTCTTC.